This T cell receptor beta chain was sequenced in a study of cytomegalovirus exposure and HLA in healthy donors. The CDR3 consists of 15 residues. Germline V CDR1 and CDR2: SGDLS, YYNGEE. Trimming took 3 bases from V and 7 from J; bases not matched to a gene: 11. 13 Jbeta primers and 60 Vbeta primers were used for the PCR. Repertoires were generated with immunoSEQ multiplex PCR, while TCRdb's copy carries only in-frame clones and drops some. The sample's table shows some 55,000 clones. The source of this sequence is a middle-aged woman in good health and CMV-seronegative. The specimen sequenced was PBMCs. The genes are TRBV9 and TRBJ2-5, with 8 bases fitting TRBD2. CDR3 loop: CASSETTSGPMTQYF. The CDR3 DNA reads TGTGCCAGCAGCGAGACAACTAGCGGCCCAATGACCCAGTACTTC.